This entry describes one T cell receptor (beta chain). These data come from a study of blood T cell repertoires in COVID-19. The assay was immunoSEQ multiplex PCR, and TCRdb's table has in-frame clones only and misses some. The table lists some 270,000 clones, over 80% of them singletons. Recruits, aged roughly 18 to 95 years, lived in 24 US areas. Participants had their cohort set by participant-reported clinical history. The CDR3 contains 15 residues. The germline CDR1 and CDR2 sequences are MNHNS and SASEGT. With V trimmed by 7 bases and J by 0 bases, 6 bases remained unmatched. The source is a woman between 35 and 50 years old who had been exposed to COVID-19. The chain uses TRBV6-1 and TRBJ2-1; 7 bases agree with TRBD1. Material: PBMCs or T cells enriched from blood (not recorded which). This CDR3 reads CASIHRQGSYNEQFF. Written as DNA, the CDR3 is TGTGCCAGCATTCACCGACAGGGCTCCTACAATGAGCAGTTCTTC.